This T cell receptor beta chain was sequenced during a study of shared clonotypes between healthy human individuals. Background on the study: With ages of 18 to 49, the donors were two women and three men.

This CDR3 is 16 amino acids long. Germline CDR1 reads SEHNR; CDR2 reads FQNEAQ (reference sequence). Trimming at V came to 5 bases and at J to 6 bases, leaving 11 bases not matched to a gene. Among the unsorted PBMC samples, replicate PCRs used around 280 ng DNA, some 30,000 T cell genomes. In the original workflow: Filtering differed since immunoSEQ provided only junctions, with no quality scores. This table comes from immunoSEQ multiplex PCR, and its TCRdb copy is limited to in-frame clones, with some not included. Clonal size and the V and J genes are those of that table, whereas D and trimming came from the DNA. The sample includes fewer than 550,000 clones, 75% to 80% seen only once; the top ten take under 15%.

The V call is TRBV7-9, the J call TRBJ2-5; 11 bases align to TRBD1. Sequencing was done on a sample of PBMCs. The receptor was derived from a woman aged 35 to 49 in good health. Some clones in this sample may be carry-over from other donors' samples. DNA for the CDR3: TGTGCCAGCAGCCCCCCGGGACAGGGGGAAAGGAAGACCCAGTACTTC. Its protein is CASSPPGQGERKTQYF. Full variable domain (outside the CDR3, taken from reference TRBV7-9 and TRBJ2-5): DTGVSQNPRHKITKRGQNVTFRCDPISEHNRLYWYRQTLGQGPEFLTYFQNEAQLEKSRLLSDRFSAERPKGSFSTLEIQRTEQGDSAMYLCASSPPGQGERKTQYFGPGTRLLVL.